This T cell receptor (beta chain) stems from a study of OX40 agonist ivuxolimab in advanced cancers. Study overall: Ivuxolimab is a fully human IgG2 antibody that activates OX40 (CD134). Aged about 20 to 85 with a mean of 60 years, they were 82.7% male. Study-level points and caveats: A proportion of nonresponders additionally exhibited low normalized T-cell clonal expansion.

Measured with immunoSEQ multiplex PCR; TCRdb has only the in-frame clones, and not every one. The sample includes several thousand clones, 90% of them seen just once. Trimming took off 5 bases at V and 2 bases at J, with 12 bases between the two ends. Germline assignment: CDR1 SGHTA and CDR2 FQGTGA. The CDR3 loop spans 14 amino acids. About this clone itself: Its antigen is unidentified.

The chain links TRBV7-3 to TRBJ1-2; a possible D gene is TRBD1 (5 bases). Sequenced material: CD4+ or CD8+ T cells sorted from blood, taken in a trial of the OX40 agonist ivuxolimab. This TCR derives from an adult with an advanced solid tumor such as melanoma, head and neck, liver or kidney cancer. The DNA of the CDR3 is TGTGCCAGCAGCCTGGCCAGGGACAACTATGGCTACACCTTC. Its translation: CASSLARDNYGYTF. Combining the CDR3 with reference TRBV7-3 and TRBJ1-2 gives the whole variable domain GAGVSQTPSNKVTEKGKYVELRCDPISGHTALYWYRQSLGQGPEFLIYFQGTGAADDSGLPNDRFFAVRPEGSVSTLKIQRTERGDSAVYLCASSLARDNYGYTFGSGTRLTVV.